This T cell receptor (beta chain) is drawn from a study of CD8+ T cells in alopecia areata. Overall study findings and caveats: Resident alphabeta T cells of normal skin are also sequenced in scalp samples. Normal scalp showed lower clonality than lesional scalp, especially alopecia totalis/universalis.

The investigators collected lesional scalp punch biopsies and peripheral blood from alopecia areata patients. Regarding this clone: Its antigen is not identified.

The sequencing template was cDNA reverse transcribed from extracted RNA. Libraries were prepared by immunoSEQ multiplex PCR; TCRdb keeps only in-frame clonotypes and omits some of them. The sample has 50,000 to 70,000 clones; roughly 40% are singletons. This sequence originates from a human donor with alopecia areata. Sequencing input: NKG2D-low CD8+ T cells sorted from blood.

The chain's CDR3 is CASSLSVPDTQYF. The CDR3 region has the DNA TGTGCCAGCAGTTTGAGTGTTCCAGATACGCAGTATTTT. V gene TRBV6-5 combines with J gene TRBJ2-3, with D hard to call. This CDR3 spans 13 amino acids. Trimming pared 4 bases from V and 4 bases from J, leaving 9 bases between. CDR1 and CDR2 from the germline V gene are MNHEY and SVGAGI.